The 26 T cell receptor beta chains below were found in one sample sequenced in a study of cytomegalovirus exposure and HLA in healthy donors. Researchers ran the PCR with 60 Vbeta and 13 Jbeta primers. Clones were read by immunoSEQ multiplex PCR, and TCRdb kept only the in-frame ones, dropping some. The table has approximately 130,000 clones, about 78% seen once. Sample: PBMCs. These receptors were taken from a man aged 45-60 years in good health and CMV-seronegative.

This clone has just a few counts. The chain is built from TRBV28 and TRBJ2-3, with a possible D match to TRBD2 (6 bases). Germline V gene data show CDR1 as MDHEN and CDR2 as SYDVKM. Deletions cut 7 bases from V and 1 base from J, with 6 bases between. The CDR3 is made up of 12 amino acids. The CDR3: CASTGGTDTQYF. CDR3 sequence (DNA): TGTGCCAGCACGGGGGGCACAGATACGCAGTATTTT. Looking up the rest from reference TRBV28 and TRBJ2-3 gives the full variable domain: DVKVTQSSRYLVKRTGEKVFLECVQDMDHENMFWYRQDPGLGLRLIYFSYDVKMKEKGDIPEGYSVSREKKERFSLILESASTNQTSMYLCASTGGTDTQYFGPGTRLTVL.

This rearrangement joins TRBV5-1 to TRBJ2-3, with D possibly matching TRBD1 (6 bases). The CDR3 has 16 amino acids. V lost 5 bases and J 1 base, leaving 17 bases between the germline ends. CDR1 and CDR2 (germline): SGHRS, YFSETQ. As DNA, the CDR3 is TGCGCCAGCAGTTCTGTTGTGGACAGCCGCACAGATACGCAGTATTTT. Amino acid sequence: CASSSVVDSRTDTQYF. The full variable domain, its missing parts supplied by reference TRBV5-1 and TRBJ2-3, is KAGVTQTPRYLIKTRGQQVTLSCSPISGHRSVSWYQQTPGQGLQFLFEYFSETQRNKGNFPGRFSGRQFSNSRSEMNVSTLELGDSALYLCASSSVVDSRTDTQYFGPGTRLTVL.

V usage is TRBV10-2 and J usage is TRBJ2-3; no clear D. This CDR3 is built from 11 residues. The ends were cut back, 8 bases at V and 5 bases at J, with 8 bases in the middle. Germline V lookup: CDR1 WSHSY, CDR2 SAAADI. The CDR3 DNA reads TGCGCCAGCGGAGACCTAGATACGCAGTATTTT. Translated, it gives CASGDLDTQYF.

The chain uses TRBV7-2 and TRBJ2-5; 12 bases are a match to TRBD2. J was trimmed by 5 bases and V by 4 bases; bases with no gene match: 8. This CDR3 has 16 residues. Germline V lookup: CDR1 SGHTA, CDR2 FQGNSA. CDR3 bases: TGTGCCAGCAGCTACTTGACTAGCGGGAGTTATGAGACCCAGTACTTC. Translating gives CASSYLTSGSYETQYF.

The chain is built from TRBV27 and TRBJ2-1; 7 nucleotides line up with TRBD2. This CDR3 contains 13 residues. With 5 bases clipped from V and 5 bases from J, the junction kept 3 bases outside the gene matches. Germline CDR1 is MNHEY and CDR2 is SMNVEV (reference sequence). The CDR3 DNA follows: TGTGCCAGCAGTACCCGGGGGGACAATGAGCAGTTCTTC. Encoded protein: CASSTRGDNEQFF.

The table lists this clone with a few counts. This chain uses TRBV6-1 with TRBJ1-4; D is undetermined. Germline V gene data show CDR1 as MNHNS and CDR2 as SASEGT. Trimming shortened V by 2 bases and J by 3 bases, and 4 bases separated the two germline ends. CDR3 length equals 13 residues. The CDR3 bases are TGTGCCAGCAGTGAATATGCTAATGAAAAACTGTTTTTT. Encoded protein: CASSEYANEKLFF.

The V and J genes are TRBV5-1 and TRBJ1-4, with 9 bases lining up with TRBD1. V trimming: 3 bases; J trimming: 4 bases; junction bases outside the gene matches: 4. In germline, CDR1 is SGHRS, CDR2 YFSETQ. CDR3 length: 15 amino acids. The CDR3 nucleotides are TGCGCCAGCAGCTACACAGGGGGCCGTAATGAAAAACTGTTTTTT. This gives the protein CASSYTGGRNEKLFF.

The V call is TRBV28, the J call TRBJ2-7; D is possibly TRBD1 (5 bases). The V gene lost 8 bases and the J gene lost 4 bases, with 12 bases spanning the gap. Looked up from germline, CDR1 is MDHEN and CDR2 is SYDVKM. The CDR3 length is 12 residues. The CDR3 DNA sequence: TGTGCCAGCCAGTCAGGGATTTACGAGCAGTACTTC. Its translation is CASQSGIYEQYF.

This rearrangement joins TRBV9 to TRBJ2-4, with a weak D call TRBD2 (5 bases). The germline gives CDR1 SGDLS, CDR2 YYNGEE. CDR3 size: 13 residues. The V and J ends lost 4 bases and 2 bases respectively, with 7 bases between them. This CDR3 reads CASSPGTKNIQYF. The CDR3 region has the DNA TGTGCCAGCAGCCCGGGGACCAAAAACATTCAGTACTTC.

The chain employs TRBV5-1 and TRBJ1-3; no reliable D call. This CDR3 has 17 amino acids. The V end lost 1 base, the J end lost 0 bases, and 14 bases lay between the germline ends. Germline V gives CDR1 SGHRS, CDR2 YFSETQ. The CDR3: CASSLSGPTTSGNTIYF. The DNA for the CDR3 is TGCGCCAGCAGCTTGTCTGGGCCAACGACCTCTGGAAACACCATATATTTT.

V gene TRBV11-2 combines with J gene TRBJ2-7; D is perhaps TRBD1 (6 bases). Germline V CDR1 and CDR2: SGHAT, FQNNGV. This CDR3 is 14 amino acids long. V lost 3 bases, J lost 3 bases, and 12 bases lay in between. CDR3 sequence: CASSFRDNFYEQYF. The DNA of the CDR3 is TGTGCCAGCAGCTTCCGGGACAACTTCTACGAGCAGTACTTC.

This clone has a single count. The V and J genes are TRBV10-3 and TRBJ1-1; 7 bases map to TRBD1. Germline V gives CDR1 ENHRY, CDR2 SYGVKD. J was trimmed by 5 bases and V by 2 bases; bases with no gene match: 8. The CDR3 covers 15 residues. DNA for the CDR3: TGTGCCATCAGTGAGCCGGAAACAGGGGTAACTGAAGCTTTCTTT. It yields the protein CAISEPETGVTEAFF.

CDR3 region: CASSLVREVPGELFF. In DNA, the CDR3 is TGTGCCAGCAGTTTAGTGCGGGAGGTTCCCGGGGAGCTGTTTTTT. This rearrangement joins TRBV28 to TRBJ2-2, with 8 bases fitting TRBD2. Germline-derived CDR1 and CDR2 are MDHEN and SYDVKM. V was clipped by 2 bases and J by 6 bases; unmatched bases: 5. The CDR3 is 15 residues long.

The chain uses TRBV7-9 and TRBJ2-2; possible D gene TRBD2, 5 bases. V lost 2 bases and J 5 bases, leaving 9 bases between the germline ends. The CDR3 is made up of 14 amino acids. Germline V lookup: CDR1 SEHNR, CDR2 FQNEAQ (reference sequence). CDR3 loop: CASSLTSSTGELFF. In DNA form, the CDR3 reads TGTGCCAGCAGCTTAACTAGTTCGACCGGGGAGCTGTTTTTT. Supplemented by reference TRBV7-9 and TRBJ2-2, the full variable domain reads DTGVSQNPRHKITKRGQNVTFRCDPISEHNRLYWYRQTLGQGPEFLTYFQNEAQLEKSRLLSDRFSAERPKGSFSTLEIQRTEQGDSAMYLCASSLTSSTGELFFGEGSRLTVL.

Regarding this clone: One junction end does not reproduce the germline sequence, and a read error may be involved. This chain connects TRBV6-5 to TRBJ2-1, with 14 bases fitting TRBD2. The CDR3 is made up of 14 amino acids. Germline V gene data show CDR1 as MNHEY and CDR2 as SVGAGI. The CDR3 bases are TGTGCCAGCAGCCCCGGGACTAGCGGGAGAGGTACGCTCTTC. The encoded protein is CASSPGTSGRGTLF.

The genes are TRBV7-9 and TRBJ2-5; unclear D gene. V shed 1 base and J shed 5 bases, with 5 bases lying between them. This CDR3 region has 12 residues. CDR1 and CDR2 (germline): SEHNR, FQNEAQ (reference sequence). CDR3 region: CASSLGTETQYF. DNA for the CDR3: TGTGCCAGCAGCTTAGGTACTGAGACCCAGTACTTC.

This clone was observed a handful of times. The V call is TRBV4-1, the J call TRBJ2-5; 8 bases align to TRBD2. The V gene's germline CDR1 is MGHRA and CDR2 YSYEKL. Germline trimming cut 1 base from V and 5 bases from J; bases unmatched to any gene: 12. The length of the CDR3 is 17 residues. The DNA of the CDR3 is TGCGCCAGCAGCCAAGGGGAACGGGAGGGCGCAGGGGAGACCCAGTACTTC. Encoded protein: CASSQGEREGAGETQYF.

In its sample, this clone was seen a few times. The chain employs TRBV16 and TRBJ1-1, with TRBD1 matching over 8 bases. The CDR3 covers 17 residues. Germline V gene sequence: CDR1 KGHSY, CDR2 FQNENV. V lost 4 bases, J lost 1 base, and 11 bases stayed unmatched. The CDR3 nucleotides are TGTGCCAGCAGCCCCCTGGGGCGGCAGGGGGCGAACACTGAAGCTTTCTTT. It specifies CASSPLGRQGANTEAFF.

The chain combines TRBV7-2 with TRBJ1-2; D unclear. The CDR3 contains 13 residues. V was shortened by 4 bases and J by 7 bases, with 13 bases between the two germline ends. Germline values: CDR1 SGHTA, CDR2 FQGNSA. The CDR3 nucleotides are TGTGCCAGCAGCTCCTTAGTCGGTACTGGCTACACCTTC. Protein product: CASSSLVGTGYTF.

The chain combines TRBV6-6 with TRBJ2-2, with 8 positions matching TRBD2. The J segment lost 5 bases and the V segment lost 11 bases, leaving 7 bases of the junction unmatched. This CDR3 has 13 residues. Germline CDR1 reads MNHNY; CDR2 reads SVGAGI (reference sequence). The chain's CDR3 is CAGLSGGTGELFF. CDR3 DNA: TGTGCCGGACTAAGCGGGGGAACCGGGGAGCTGTTTTTT.

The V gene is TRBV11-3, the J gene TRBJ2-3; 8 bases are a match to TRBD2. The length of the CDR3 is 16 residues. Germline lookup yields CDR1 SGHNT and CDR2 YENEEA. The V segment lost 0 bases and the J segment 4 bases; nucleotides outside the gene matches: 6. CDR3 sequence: CASSLDPRSGADTQYF. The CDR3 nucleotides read TGTGCCAGCAGCTTAGATCCCCGTAGCGGGGCAGATACGCAGTATTTT.

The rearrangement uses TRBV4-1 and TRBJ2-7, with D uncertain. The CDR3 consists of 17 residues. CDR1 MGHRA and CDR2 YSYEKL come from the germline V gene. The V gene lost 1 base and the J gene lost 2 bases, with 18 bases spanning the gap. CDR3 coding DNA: TGCGCCAGCAGCCAAGGGTTCCAGCGCCTATATCCCTACGAGCAGTACTTC. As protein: CASSQGFQRLYPYEQYF.

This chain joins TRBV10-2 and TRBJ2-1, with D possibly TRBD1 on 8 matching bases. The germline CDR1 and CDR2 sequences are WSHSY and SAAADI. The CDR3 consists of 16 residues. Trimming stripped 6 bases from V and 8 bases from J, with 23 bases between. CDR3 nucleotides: TGCGCCAGCAGCGACAGGGGCGTGGGGGGGTTCGATGAGCAGTTCTTC. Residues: CASSDRGVGGFDEQFF.

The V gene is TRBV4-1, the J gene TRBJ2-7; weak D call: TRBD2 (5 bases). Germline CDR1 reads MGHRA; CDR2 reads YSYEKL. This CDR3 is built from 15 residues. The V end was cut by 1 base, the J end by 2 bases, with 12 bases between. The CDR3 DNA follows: TGCGCCAGCAGCCAAGTGGCCGGGAATGCCTACGAGCAGTACTTC. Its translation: CASSQVAGNAYEQYF.

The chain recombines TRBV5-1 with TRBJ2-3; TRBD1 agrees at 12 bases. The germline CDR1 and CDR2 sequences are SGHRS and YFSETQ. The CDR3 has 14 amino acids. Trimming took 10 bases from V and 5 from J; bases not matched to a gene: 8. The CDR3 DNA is TGCGCCGGCGGGACAGGGGGCTCTGGAGATACGCAGTATTTT. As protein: CAGGTGGSGDTQYF.

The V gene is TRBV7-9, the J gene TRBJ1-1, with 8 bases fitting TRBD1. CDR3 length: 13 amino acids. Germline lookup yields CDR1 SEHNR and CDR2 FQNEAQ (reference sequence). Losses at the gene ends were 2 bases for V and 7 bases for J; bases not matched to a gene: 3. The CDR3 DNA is TGTGCCAGCAGCTTATGGACAGGGTTTGAAGCTTTCTTT. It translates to CASSLWTGFEAFF.